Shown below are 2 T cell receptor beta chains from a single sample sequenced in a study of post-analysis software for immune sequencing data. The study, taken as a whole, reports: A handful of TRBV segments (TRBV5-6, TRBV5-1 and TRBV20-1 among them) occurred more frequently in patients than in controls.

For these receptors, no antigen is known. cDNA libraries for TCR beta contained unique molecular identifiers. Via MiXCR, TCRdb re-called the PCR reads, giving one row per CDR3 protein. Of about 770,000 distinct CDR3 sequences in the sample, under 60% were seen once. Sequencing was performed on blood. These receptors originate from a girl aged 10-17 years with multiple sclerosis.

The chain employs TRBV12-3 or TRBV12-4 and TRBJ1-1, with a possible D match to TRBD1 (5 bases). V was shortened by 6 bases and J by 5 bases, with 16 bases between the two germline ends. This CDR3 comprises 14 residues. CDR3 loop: CASRVPGGRTEAFF. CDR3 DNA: TGTGCCAGCAGGGTGCCGGGGGGGAGGACTGAAGCTTTCTTT.

CDR3 loop: CASSWRENYGYTF. The CDR3 region has the DNA TGTGCCAGCAGCTGGAGAGAGAACTATGGCTACACCTTC. The J gene is TRBJ1-2, the V gene TRBV5-6; D unresolved. Between the trimmed V and J ends, which lost 3 bases and 2 bases, there was a span of 8 bases. CDR3 size: 13 residues. Germline CDR1 reads SGHDT; CDR2 reads YYEEEE.